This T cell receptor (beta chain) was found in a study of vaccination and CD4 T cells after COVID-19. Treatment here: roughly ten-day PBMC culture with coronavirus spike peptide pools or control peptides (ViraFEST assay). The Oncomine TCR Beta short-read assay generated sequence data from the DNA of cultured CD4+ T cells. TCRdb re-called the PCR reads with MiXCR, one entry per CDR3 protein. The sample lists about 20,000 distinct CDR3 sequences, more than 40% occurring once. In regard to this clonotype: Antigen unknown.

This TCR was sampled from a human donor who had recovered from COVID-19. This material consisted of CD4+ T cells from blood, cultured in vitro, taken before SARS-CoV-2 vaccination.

This CDR3 reads CASSRQGWDTEAFF. CDR3 nucleotide sequence: TGTGCCAGCAGCAGACAGGGATGGGACACTGAAGCTTTCTTT. The V call is TRBV6-1, the J call TRBJ1-1, with 7 bases aligning to TRBD1. CDR3 length: 14 amino acids. Losses at the gene ends were 6 bases for V and 3 bases for J; bases not matched to a gene: 7. Germline-derived CDR1 and CDR2 are MNHNS and SASEGT.